Listed below are T cell receptor beta chains from one sample, sequenced in a study of blood T cell repertoires in COVID-19. The protocol was immunoSEQ multiplex PCR, while the TCRdb copy is restricted to in-frame clones and leaves out a portion. Altogether 78,000 or so clones are present, roughly 80% being singletons, with the ten largest covering roughly 6%. The sequenced sample was peripheral blood. The source of these receptors is a woman in her sixties or seventies with acute or convalescent COVID-19. The CDR3 runs from the conserved cysteine through the conserved F or W. The D gene is left open where the match is weak.

TRBV9	TRBD1	TRBJ1-2	17	CASSSSPGQGISYGYTF
TRBV7-9	NA	TRBJ1-2	13	CASSLSGDYGYTF
TRBV2	NA	TRBJ2-1	15	CASRLGGSSYNEQFF
TRBV3-1/TRBV3-2	NA	TRBJ2-1	17	CASSQEVALSSYNEQFF
TRBV18	TRBD1	TRBJ1-1	13	CASSPQGATEAFF
TRBV2	NA	TRBJ1-3	19	CASSEVGGKVPVPGNTIYF
TRBV6-2/TRBV6-3	NA	TRBJ2-7	15	CASSYRQGSSYEQYF
TRBV10-2	NA	TRBJ1-3	14	CASTSGSSGNTIYF
TRBV10-1	TRBD1	TRBJ1-3	15	CASSVGTGAGNTIYF
TRBV7-6	TRBD1	TRBJ1-3	16	CASSSYRDSSGNTIYF
TRBV6-5	NA	TRBJ2-7	13	CASSWSGEYEQYF
TRBV7-9	NA	TRBJ1-1	14	CASSLAQGSTEAFF
TRBV3-1/TRBV3-2	TRBD1	TRBJ2-5	16	CASSQVTHRGVETQYF
TRBV5-5	TRBD1	TRBJ1-2	17	CASSFATGTGNIYGYTF
TRBV9	NA	TRBJ1-6	15	CASSVGWTENSPLHF
TRBV10-3	NA	TRBJ1-2	14	CAISESPANYGYTF
TRBV6-5	NA	TRBJ1-4	13	CASSSPRVEKLFF